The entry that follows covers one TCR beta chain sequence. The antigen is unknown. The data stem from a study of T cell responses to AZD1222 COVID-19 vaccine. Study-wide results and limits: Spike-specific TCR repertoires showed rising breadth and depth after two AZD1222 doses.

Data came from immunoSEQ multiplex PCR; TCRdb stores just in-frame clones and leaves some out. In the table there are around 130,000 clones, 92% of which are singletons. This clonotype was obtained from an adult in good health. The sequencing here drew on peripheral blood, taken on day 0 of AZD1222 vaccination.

Written as DNA, the CDR3 is TGTGCCAGCAGCCCCGTGGGGGGTCAGCCCCAGCATTTT. This encodes CASSPVGGQPQHF. The J gene is TRBJ1-5, the V gene TRBV12-3 or TRBV12-4; possible D gene TRBD1, 5 bases. The ends were cut back, 6 bases at V and 6 bases at J, with 12 bases in the middle. The CDR3 has 13 residues.